One and the same sample provided the 9 T cell receptor beta chains below, sequenced in a study of shared clonotypes between healthy human individuals. Sequenced by immunoSEQ multiplex PCR; TCRdb stores in-frame clones only, minus some. Of 850,000 to 1,200,000 clones in the sample, about 75% are singletons; the top ten hold approximately 1.5%. The sequenced sample consisted of memory CD4+ T cells sorted from blood. Described subset: CD45RA-negative fraction. These receptors were collected from a man aged 18 to 30 in good health.

This clone occurred a few times. The CDR3 coding sequence is TGTGCCAGCAGTCCAACGACAGGGTATCAGCCCCAGCATTTT. This translates into CASSPTTGYQPQHF. The rearrangement uses TRBV28 and TRBJ1-5; TRBD1 aligns across 7 bases. In germline, CDR1 is MDHEN, CDR2 SYDVKM. J gave up 5 bases and V 5 bases, and 6 bases lay outside the gene matches. CDR3 size: 14 residues.

There are a few counts of this clone. The CDR3 spells CASRPNFVMVELGEANYGYTF. The CDR3 DNA is TGCGCCAGCAGACCAAATTTCGTAATGGTTGAACTTGGGGAGGCAAACTATGGCTACACCTTC. The V gene is TRBV23-1, the J gene TRBJ1-2, with no clear D. TRBV23-1 is filed as an ORF, its function uncertain. The CDR3 sequence is 21 residues long. V lost 6 bases and J 2 bases, leaving 34 bases between the germline ends.

The chain carries TRBV19 and TRBJ2-3, with 10 bases that match TRBD2. Trimming removed 7 bases from V and 7 bases from J; junction bases left unmatched: 14. The CDR3 has 16 amino acids. Germline loops: CDR1 LNHDA, CDR2 SQIVND (reference sequence). The CDR3 sequence is CASTLRMSGGVNTQYF. The DNA of the CDR3 is TGTGCCAGTACGTTGAGGATGAGCGGGGGGGTGAATACGCAGTATTTT.

This chain connects TRBV28 to TRBJ1-2, with D unclear. This CDR3 has 12 amino acids. Trimming shortened V by 4 bases and J by 8 bases, and 11 bases separated the two germline ends. Germline assignment: CDR1 MDHEN and CDR2 SYDVKM. The CDR3 DNA reads as TGTGCCAGCAGTTCCCCCCTAGGGGGCTACACCTTC. This gives the protein CASSSPLGGYTF.

A few counts support this clone. In the same sample, other DNA sequences code for this CDR3. This chain connects TRBV5-5 to TRBJ1-1; D may be TRBD1 (5 bases). The germline V and J ends were trimmed by 0 bases and 4 bases, with 13 bases remaining between them. The germline gives CDR1 SGHKS, CDR2 YYEKEE (reference sequence). The length of the CDR3 is 15 residues. DNA of the CDR3: TGTGCCAGCAGCTTGGAAGGGGCCCGGGGCACTGAAGCTTTCTTT. Protein sequence: CASSLEGARGTEAFF.

This chain joins TRBV11-2 and TRBJ2-1, with 9 nucleotides matching TRBD2. After removal of 4 bases from V and 3 bases from J, the junction contained 4 bases not matched to a gene. Germline loops: CDR1 SGHAT, CDR2 FQNNGV. The CDR3 has 15 amino acids. DNA of the CDR3: TGTGCCAGCAGCTCGGAGCGGGGGGTCTACAATGAGCAGTTCTTC. This codes for CASSSERGVYNEQFF.

This clone came up a few times. The chain carries TRBV11-2 and TRBJ2-1, with a possible D match to TRBD1 (6 bases). In germline, CDR1 is SGHAT, CDR2 FQNNGV. With 5 bases removed from V and 10 bases from J, the gap between germline ends came to 15 bases. This CDR3 has 13 residues. CDR3 sequence: CASSRTDRREQFF. In nucleotides, the CDR3 is TGTGCCAGCAGCCGGACAGATCGACGGGAGCAGTTCTTC. Together with reference TRBV11-2 and TRBJ2-1, the CDR3 gives the full variable domain: EAGVAQSPRYKIIEKRQSVAFWCNPISGHATLYWYQQILGQGPKLLIQFQNNGVVDDSQLPKDRFSAERLKGVDSTLKIQPAKLEDSAVYLCASSRTDRREQFFGPGTRLTVL.

The V and J genes are TRBV5-4 and TRBJ2-3; TRBD2 matches at 10 bases. The V gene's germline CDR1 is SGHNT and CDR2 YYREEE (reference sequence). The trim removed 1 base at V and 6 bases at J, leaving 5 bases unmatched. The length of the CDR3 is 15 residues. DNA of the CDR3: TGTGCCAGCAGCTTGACTAGCGGGGCCCGGGATACGCAGTATTTT. It specifies CASSLTSGARDTQYF.

The chain couples TRBV19 to TRBJ1-4, with 8 bases identical to TRBD1. V trimming: 5 bases; J trimming: 7 bases; junction bases outside the gene matches: 9. The CDR3 loop spans 15 amino acids. From germline, CDR1 is LNHDA and CDR2 SQIVND (reference sequence). The CDR3 spells CASSSGTGYSEKLFF. The CDR3 nucleotides read TGTGCCAGTAGTTCTGGGACAGGTTATAGTGAAAAACTGTTTTTT.